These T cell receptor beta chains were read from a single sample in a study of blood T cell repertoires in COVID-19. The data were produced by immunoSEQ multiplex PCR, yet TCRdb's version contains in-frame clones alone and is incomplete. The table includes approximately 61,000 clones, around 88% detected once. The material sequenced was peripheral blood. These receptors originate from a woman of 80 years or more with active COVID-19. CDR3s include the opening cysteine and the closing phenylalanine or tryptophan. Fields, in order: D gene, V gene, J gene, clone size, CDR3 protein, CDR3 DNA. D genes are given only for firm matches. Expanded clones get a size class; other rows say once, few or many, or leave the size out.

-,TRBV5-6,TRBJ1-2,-,CASIGEGSYGYTF,TGTGCCAGCATCGGCGAGGGTAGTTATGGCTACACCTTC
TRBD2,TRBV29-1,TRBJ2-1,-,CSVAGLAGWNNEQFF,TGCAGCGTTGCAGGACTAGCGGGGTGGAACAATGAGCAGTTCTTC
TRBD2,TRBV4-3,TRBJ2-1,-,CASSQGTSGGNNEQFF,TGCGCCAGCAGCCAGGGGACTAGCGGGGGCAACAATGAGCAGTTCTTC
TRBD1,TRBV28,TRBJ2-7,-,CASSFSPSGQGALYEQYF,TGTGCCAGCAGTTTCTCCCCTTCGGGACAGGGGGCTCTATACGAGCAGTACTTC
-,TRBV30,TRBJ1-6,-,CAWSVVSTNSPLHF,TGTGCCTGGAGTGTGGTGTCTACTAATTCACCCCTCCACTTT
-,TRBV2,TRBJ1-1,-,CASRDGQSEAFF,TGTGCCAGCAGAGACGGACAGAGTGAAGCTTTCTTT
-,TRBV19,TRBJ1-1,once,CASSIFAEGWATEAFF,TGTGCCAGTAGTATATTTGCGGAGGGATGGGCCACTGAAGCTTTCTTT
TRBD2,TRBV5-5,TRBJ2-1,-,CASSWGLAGRYNEQFF,TGTGCCAGCAGCTGGGGACTAGCGGGGAGATACAATGAGCAGTTCTTC
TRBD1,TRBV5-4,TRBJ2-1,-,CASSTDRGTYNEQFF,TGTGCCAGCAGCACGGACAGGGGTACCTACAATGAGCAGTTCTTC
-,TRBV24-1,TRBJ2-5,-,CATSDRGTDQGETQYF,TGTGCCACCAGTGACCGGGGGACAGACCAAGGGGAGACCCAGTACTTC
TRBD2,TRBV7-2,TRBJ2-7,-,CASSRGGGYEQYF,TGTGCCAGCAGCCGTGGGGGGGGGTACGAGCAGTACTTC
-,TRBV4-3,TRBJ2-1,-,CASSQASGSYNEQFF,TGCGCCAGCAGCCAAGCCAGTGGGAGCTACAATGAGCAGTTCTTC
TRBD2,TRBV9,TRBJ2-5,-,CASSGAGGHPQETQYF,TGTGCCAGCAGCGGGGCGGGGGGGCATCCCCAAGAGACCCAGTACTTC
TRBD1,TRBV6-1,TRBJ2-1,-,CASSDGTGYNEQFF,TGTGCCAGCAGTGATGGGACAGGGTACAATGAGCAGTTCTTC
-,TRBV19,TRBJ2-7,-,CASSPGGRGFAYEQYF,TGTGCCAGTAGCCCAGGCGGCAGGGGTTTCGCCTACGAGCAGTACTTC
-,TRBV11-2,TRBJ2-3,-,CASSRGAGRSTDTQYF,TGTGCCAGCAGCCGAGGGGCGGGGCGAAGCACAGATACGCAGTATTTT
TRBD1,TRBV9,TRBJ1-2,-,CASSGRTGELYGYTF,TGTGCCAGCAGCGGTAGGACAGGGGAGTTGTATGGCTACACCTTC
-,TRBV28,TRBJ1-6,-,CASSFQGWEDSPLHF,TGTGCCAGCAGTTTCCAGGGCTGGGAAGATTCACCCCTCCACTTT
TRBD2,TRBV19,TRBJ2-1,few,CASSGGGVHNEQFF,TGTGCCAGTAGCGGGGGAGGGGTCCACAATGAGCAGTTCTTC
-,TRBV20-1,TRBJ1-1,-,CSVSRGTTEAFF,TGCAGTGTTAGTCGGGGGACCACTGAAGCTTTCTTT
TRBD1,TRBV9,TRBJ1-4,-,CASSPRPETGREKLFF,TGTGCCAGCAGCCCACGGCCCGAGACAGGGCGGGAAAAACTGTTTTTT
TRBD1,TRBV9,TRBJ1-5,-,CASSVTGGRQPQHF,TGTGCCAGCAGCGTAACAGGGGGCAGGCAGCCCCAGCATTTT
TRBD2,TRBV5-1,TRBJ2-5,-,CASSLAPVAGEETQYF,TGCGCCAGCAGCTTGGCCCCGGTGGCGGGAGAAGAGACCCAGTACTTC
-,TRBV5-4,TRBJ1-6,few,CASRHTRGGHPNSPLHF,TGTGCCAGCAGACACACCCGAGGGGGACACCCTAATTCACCCCTCCACTTT
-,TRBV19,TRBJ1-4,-,CASSTTGSNEKLFF,TGTGCCAGTAGTACTACAGGGTCCAATGAAAAACTGTTTTTT